A single T cell receptor beta chain is shown here with its context. As originally analysed: Reference gene primers were amplified, and this amplification served to estimate nucleated cell counts. Clones were read by immunoSEQ multiplex PCR, and TCRdb kept only the in-frame ones, dropping some. V and J calls and clone size are as listed in that table; D and trimming were resolved from the DNA. Of about 53,000 clones listed, 70% to 90% are singletons. This CDR3 comprises 14 residues. Germline CDR1 reads MNHNS; CDR2 reads SASEGT. With V trimmed by 3 bases and J by 6 bases, 7 bases remained unmatched. This specimen belongs to a study of blood T cell repertoires in COVID-19. Turning to the study itself: Acute-phase and convalescent COVID-19 samples originated in the United States, Italy and Spain. PBMCs, B-cell-depleted T cells, or T cells provided the cDNA or gDNA that made up the material.

The V gene is TRBV6-1, the J gene TRBJ1-1; 7 nucleotides align to TRBD1. The origin of this receptor is a man older than 75 with acute or convalescent COVID-19. Specimen: peripheral blood. The CDR3 loop reads CASSDRQGISEAFF. The CDR3 DNA reads TGTGCCAGCAGTGACAGACAGGGTATTTCTGAAGCTTTCTTT.